The next 16 T cell receptor beta chains were all read from a single sample in a study of blood T cells in healthy people across ages. Primers used in a second PCR of roughly 7 to 12 cycles were a sample-barcoded 5' primer and a J-beta primer mix. MiXCR was run by TCRdb on the 5' RACE reads, yielding one entry per CDR3 protein. Of nearly 1 million distinct CDR3 sequences listed, roughly 51% are singletons. Source material: blood. The origin of the receptors is a woman aged 60-75 years in good health.

This chain links TRBV28 with TRBJ2-7, with unresolved D. Trimming shortened V by 4 bases and J by 2 bases, and 15 bases separated the two germline ends. CDR1 and CDR2 (germline): MDHEN, SYDVKM. The CDR3 has 15 residues. CDR3 residues: CASSSPGTYAYEQYF. The CDR3 DNA reads TGTGCCAGCAGTTCCCCGGGCACCTACGCCTACGAGCAGTACTTC.

The chain is built from TRBV3-1 and TRBJ2-7; TRBD2 matches at 8 bases. Germline loops: CDR1 LGHDT, CDR2 YNNKEL (reference sequence). V lost 4 bases and J lost 5; bases outside the gene matches: 19. The CDR3 has 18 residues. CDR3 protein: CASSRPKTGSPGGHEQYF. CDR3 coding DNA: TGTGCCAGCAGCCGACCAAAAACGGGGTCGCCGGGAGGGCACGAGCAGTACTTC.

V and J are TRBV27 and TRBJ2-1; 7 bases are shared with TRBD2. The J call may be in error: the DNA end matches TRBJ2-7 better. This CDR3 spans 16 amino acids. Germline lookup yields CDR1 MNHEY and CDR2 SMNVEV (reference sequence). CDR3 in DNA: TGTGCCAGCAGTACCGATAGCGGGTTAGTCTACAATGAGCAGTACTTC. Protein: CASSTDSGLVYNEQYF.

The table lists this clonotype with many counts. The chain carries TRBV10-3 and TRBJ2-3; 9 bases line up with TRBD1. Germline V gene lookup returns CDR1 ENHRY and CDR2 SYGVKD. The ends lost 8 bases at V and 2 bases at J; junction bases unmatched: 5. The CDR3 is 14 residues long. CDR3 nucleotide sequence: TGTGCCATCGGAGGGACAGGGTTCACAGATACGCAGTATTTT. Amino acid sequence: CAIGGTGFTDTQYF.

The J gene is TRBJ2-3, the V gene TRBV30; D is possibly TRBD2 (6 bases). V dropped 6 bases and J dropped 3 bases, with 13 bases sitting between them. The CDR3 spans 13 residues. Germline loops: CDR1 GTSNPN, CDR2 SVGIG (reference sequence). The CDR3 sequence is CACDRRGTDTQYF. The CDR3 nucleotides read TGTGCCTGCGACCGACGGGGGACAGATACGCAGTATTTT.

The chain is built from TRBV25-1 and TRBJ2-7; 9 nucleotides match TRBD2. The DNA end is more similar to TRBJ2-5, so the J call may be wrong. CDR3 length: 14 residues. Germline CDR1 and CDR2: MGHDK and SYGVNS. The CDR3 sequence: CASGLAGVSETQYF. The CDR3 coding sequence is TGTGCCAGCGGTTTAGCGGGAGTTTCAGAGACCCAGTACTTC.

The chain has TRBV9 and TRBJ2-7; a weak D match, TRBD2 (5 bases). V was trimmed by 0 bases and J by 3 bases, leaving 10 bases between them. The CDR3 totals 14 residues. The V gene's germline CDR1 is SGDLS and CDR2 YYNGEE. CDR3 DNA: TGTGCCAGCAGCGTAGGTCGGAGCGGCTACGAGCAGTACTTC. Translation: CASSVGRSGYEQYF. Variable domain in full (rest from reference TRBV9 and TRBJ2-7): DSGVTQTPKHLITATGQRVTLRCSPRSGDLSVYWYQQSLDQGLQFLIQYYNGEERAKGNILERFSAQQFPDLHSELNLSSLELGDSALYFCASSVGRSGYEQYFGPGTRLTVT.

The chain couples TRBV11-2 to TRBJ1-2, with 10 positions matching TRBD1. CDR3 size: 13 residues. V was pared by 10 bases and J by 3 bases, with 5 bases of the junction left unmatched. Germline CDR1 reads SGHAT; CDR2 reads FQNNGV. The DNA of the CDR3 is TGTGCCACTGGACAGGGGGGCCACTATGGCTACACCTTC. This codes for CATGQGGHYGYTF. Full variable domain (rest looked up from reference TRBV11-2 and TRBJ1-2): EAGVAQSPRYKIIEKRQSVAFWCNPISGHATLYWYQQILGQGPKLLIQFQNNGVVDDSQLPKDRFSAERLKGVDSTLKIQPAKLEDSAVYLCATGQGGHYGYTFGSGTRLTVV.

Only a few counts were recorded for this clonotype. J is TRBJ1-1 and V is TRBV12-3 or TRBV12-4, with TRBD1 matching over 7 bases. The CDR3 covers 14 residues. V was clipped by 3 bases and J by 10 bases; unmatched bases: 11. CDR3 in amino acids: CASSFDRVESRAFF. CDR3 bases: TGTGCCAGCAGTTTCGACAGGGTGGAATCGAGAGCTTTCTTT.

This clonotype was seen more than once but under ten times. V is TRBV15 and J is TRBJ2-7; D remains unclear. V was trimmed by 0 bases and J by 2 bases, leaving 8 bases between them. The CDR3 length is 14 residues. Germline V gene data show CDR1 as LNHNV and CDR2 as YYDKDF (reference sequence). CDR3 residues: CATSRDLYTYEQYF. CDR3 nucleotides: TGTGCCACCAGCAGAGATCTGTACACCTACGAGCAGTACTTC.

The V and J genes are TRBV6-1 and TRBJ2-5; D possibly matches TRBD1 or TRBD2 (6 bases each). This CDR3 spans 15 amino acids. Germline loops: CDR1 MNHNS, CDR2 SASEGT. The V end was cut by 8 bases, the J end by 7 bases, with 23 bases between. CDR3 loop: CASALGGELAGTQYF. CDR3 DNA: TGTGCCAGCGCCCTAGGGGGTGAACTAGCTGGGACCCAGTACTTC.

The V call is TRBV29-1, the J call TRBJ2-1; perhaps D is TRBD1 or TRBD2 (8 bases each). The CDR3 has 17 residues. CDR1 is SQVTM and CDR2 is ANQGSEA in the germline V gene. With 2 bases removed from V and 3 bases from J, the gap between germline ends came to 20 bases. CDR3 amino acids: CSVETGGVAGNYNEQFF. Here the CDR3 DNA reads TGCAGCGTTGAAACAGGGGGGGTAGCGGGAAACTACAATGAGCAGTTCTTC.

The chain employs TRBV28 and TRBJ2-7, with 7 bases matching TRBD2. CDR3 length: 15 amino acids. CDR1 and CDR2 from the germline V gene are MDHEN and SYDVKM. V lost 6 bases and J lost 1; bases outside the gene matches: 9. The CDR3 protein is CASSFQGGSSYEQYF. The CDR3, as DNA: TGTGCCAGCAGCTTCCAGGGAGGGAGTTCCTACGAGCAGTACTTC.

This chain uses TRBV25-1 with TRBJ1-1, with D unresolved. The CDR3 contains 14 residues. V lost 4 bases and J 8 bases, leaving 17 bases between the germline ends. The germline V gene encodes CDR1 MGHDK and CDR2 SYGVNS. CDR3 in DNA: TGTGCCAGCAGTGCAACTGGACGGGCTGTGGAAGCTTTCTTT. Protein: CASSATGRAVEAFF. Variable domain in full (rest from reference TRBV25-1 and TRBJ1-1): EADIYQTPRYLVIGTGKKITLECSQTMGHDKMYWYQQDPGMELHLIHYSYGVNSTEKGDLSSESTVSRIRTEHFPLTLESARPSHTSQYLCASSATGRAVEAFFGQGTRLTVV.

The chain recombines TRBV4-1 with TRBJ2-1; perhaps TRBD2 as D (6 bases). Germline assignment: CDR1 MGHRA and CDR2 YSYEKL. This CDR3 has 16 amino acids. Trimming shortened V by 4 bases and J by 3 bases, and 16 bases separated the two germline ends. The CDR3, as DNA: TGCGCCAGCAGCCCTCTTCGGGGGTTGGTCTACAATGAGCAGTTCTTC. It specifies CASSPLRGLVYNEQFF.

The gene calls are TRBV14 and TRBJ2-1; D call uncertain. Trimming took off 3 bases at V and 4 bases at J, with 10 bases between the two ends. The CDR3 extends over 14 amino acids. Germline V gene data show CDR1 as SGHDN and CDR2 as FVKESK. The CDR3 DNA follows: TGTGCCAGCAGCCAGATTAGCAGATACAATGAGCAGTTCTTC. It is translated as CASSQISRYNEQFF.